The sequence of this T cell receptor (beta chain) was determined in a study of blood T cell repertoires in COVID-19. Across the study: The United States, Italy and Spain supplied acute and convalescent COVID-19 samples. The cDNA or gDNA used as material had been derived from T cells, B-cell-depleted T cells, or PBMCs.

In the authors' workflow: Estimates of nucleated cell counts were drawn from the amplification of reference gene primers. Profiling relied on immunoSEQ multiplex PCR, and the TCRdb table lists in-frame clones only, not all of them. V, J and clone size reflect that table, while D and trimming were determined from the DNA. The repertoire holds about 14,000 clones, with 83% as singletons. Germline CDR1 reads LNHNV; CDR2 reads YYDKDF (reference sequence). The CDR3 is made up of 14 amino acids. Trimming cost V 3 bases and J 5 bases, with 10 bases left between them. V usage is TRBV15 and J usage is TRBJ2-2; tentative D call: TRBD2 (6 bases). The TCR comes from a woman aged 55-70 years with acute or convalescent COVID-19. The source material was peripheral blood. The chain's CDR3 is CATSREGRTGELFF. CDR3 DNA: TGTGCCACCAGCAGGGAGGGTAGGACCGGGGAGCTGTTTTTT.